This TCR beta chain was captured in a study of OX40 agonist ivuxolimab in advanced cancers. This CDR3 comprises 16 residues. The J segment lost 3 bases and the V segment lost 5 bases, leaving 8 bases of the junction unmatched. The germline gives CDR1 SGHNT, CDR2 YENEEA. Some clones are missing from TCRdb's copy, which holds only in-frame ones; the method was immunoSEQ multiplex PCR. The table shows 50,000 to 65,000 clones, with 87% occurring only once. The chain recombines TRBV11-3 with TRBJ2-3; TRBD1 aligns across 10 bases. The material was CD4+ or CD8+ T cells sorted from blood, obtained in a trial of the OX40 agonist ivuxolimab. The sequence derives from an adult with an advanced solid tumor such as melanoma, head and neck, liver or kidney cancer. The CDR3 region is CASSPGQGGWTDTQYF. In DNA, the CDR3 is TGTGCCAGCAGCCCCGGACAGGGGGGGTGGACAGATACGCAGTATTTT.